The 23 T cell receptor beta chains in this list originate from one sample, sequenced in a study of cytomegalovirus exposure and HLA in healthy donors. PCR used 60 Vbeta primers and 13 Jbeta primers. Method: immunoSEQ multiplex PCR; TCRdb's copy keeps in-frame clones and lacks some. This table holds roughly 110,000 clones, around 75% found once. The material sequenced was PBMCs. The receptors were sampled from a female donor in good health and CMV-seronegative.

V is TRBV6-1 and J is TRBJ2-5; 13 positions match TRBD2. The CDR3 runs 17 residues. V lost 4 bases and J lost 1; bases outside the gene matches: 6. The germline V gene has CDR1 MNHNS and CDR2 SASEGT. CDR3 bases: TGTGCCAGCAGTGCGGGACTAGCGGGGTCAAGCCAAGAGACCCAGTACTTC. This gives the protein CASSAGLAGSSQETQYF.

The chain carries TRBV10-2 and TRBJ1-5; 8 bases are shared with TRBD1. Germline V CDR1 and CDR2: WSHSY, SAAADI. The V gene end was trimmed by 6 bases and the J gene end by 2 bases; junction bases not matched to a gene: 12. The CDR3 spans 17 residues. CDR3 DNA: TGCGCCAGCAGCTCAGGGGGCGCGGCACCTGGCAATCAGCCCCAGCATTTT. It codes for CASSSGGAAPGNQPQHF.

This clone was found a few times. V and J are TRBV27 and TRBJ2-2, with TRBD1 identical over 12 bases. The CDR3 has 17 amino acids. The germline gives CDR1 MNHEY, CDR2 SMNVEV (reference sequence). With 1 base clipped from V and 5 bases from J, the junction kept 5 bases outside the gene matches. As DNA, the CDR3 is TGTGCCAGCAGTTTATACGGGACAGGGGGCCGGACCGGGGAGCTGTTTTTT. Its protein is CASSLYGTGGRTGELFF.

J is TRBJ2-7 and V is TRBV14; TRBD1 aligns across 7 bases. Germline trimming cut 3 bases from V and 0 bases from J; bases unmatched to any gene: 8. The CDR3 consists of 16 residues. The V gene's germline CDR1 is SGHDN and CDR2 FVKESK. For the CDR3, the DNA is TGTGCCAGCAGCCATCCCGGGACAGCGCGCTCCTACGAGCAGTACTTC. Translating it yields CASSHPGTARSYEQYF.

This chain uses TRBV7-6 with TRBJ2-7; 11 nucleotides match TRBD2. J was trimmed by 3 bases and V by 0 bases; bases with no gene match: 7. The germline gives CDR1 SGHVS, CDR2 FNYEAQ. This CDR3 region has 17 residues. The CDR3 sequence is CASSLAPGTSGLYEQYF. CDR3 coding DNA: TGTGCCAGCAGCTTAGCCCCCGGGACTAGCGGACTCTACGAGCAGTACTTC.

In its sample, this clone was seen once. V and J are TRBV28 and TRBJ2-1, with D possibly being TRBD2 (6 bases). The V gene's germline CDR1 is MDHEN and CDR2 SYDVKM. Deletions cut 5 bases from V and 3 bases from J, with 14 bases between. The CDR3 sequence is 15 residues long. CDR3 amino acids: CASSLPGLNYNEQFF. CDR3 DNA sequence: TGTGCCAGCAGTCTACCGGGACTCAACTACAATGAGCAGTTCTTC.

The chain combines TRBV2 with TRBJ2-7; D is possibly TRBD1 (6 bases). Germline loops: CDR1 SNHLY, CDR2 FYNNEI. CDR3 length equals 14 residues. V lost 11 bases, J lost 0 bases, and 17 bases lay in between. The CDR3 here is CASTADRSSYEQYF. CDR3 coding DNA: TGTGCCTCAACGGCGGACAGATCCTCCTACGAGCAGTACTTC.

This clone was seen once. J is TRBJ2-5 and V is TRBV4-2; 10 nucleotides align to TRBD2. Germline CDR1 and CDR2: LGHNA and YNFKEQ. Trimming cost V 4 bases and J 1 base; bases outside gene matches: 9. The CDR3 extends over 17 amino acids. The CDR3 here is CASSPGGSGRAQETQYF. CDR3 nucleotide sequence: TGTGCCAGCAGCCCAGGTGGGAGCGGGAGGGCCCAAGAGACCCAGTACTTC.

The J gene is TRBJ2-3, the V gene TRBV6-4; D remains unclear. The CDR3 totals 15 residues. Looked up from germline, CDR1 is MRHNA and CDR2 is SNTAGT. Trimming removed 5 bases from V and 3 bases from J, with 15 bases in between. The DNA of the CDR3 is TGTGCCAGCAGTATTTCGACAATGGGTACAGATACGCAGTATTTT. As protein: CASSISTMGTDTQYF.

V gene TRBV15 combines with J gene TRBJ2-5; TRBD1 matches 10 bases. The V segment lost 4 bases and the J segment 2 bases; nucleotides outside the gene matches: 1. In germline, CDR1 is LNHNV, CDR2 YYDKDF (reference sequence). This CDR3 has 14 amino acids. In DNA, the CDR3 is TGTGCCACCAGCAAGGACAGGGGGCAAGAGACCCAGTACTTC. This encodes CATSKDRGQETQYF. The variable domain in full, with the rest retrieved from reference TRBV15 and TRBJ2-5, is DAMVIQNPRYQVTQFGKPVTLSCSQTLNHNVMYWYQQKSSQAPKLLFHYYDKDFNNEADTPDNFQSRRPNTSFCFLDIRSPGLGDTAMYLCATSKDRGQETQYFGPGTRLLVL.

The chain links TRBV19 to TRBJ2-5; 9 bases align to TRBD1. After removal of 6 bases from V and 5 bases from J, the junction contained 4 bases not matched to a gene. Germline CDR1 and CDR2: LNHDA and SQIVND (reference sequence). This CDR3 spans 13 amino acids. Written as DNA, the CDR3 is TGTGCCAGTAGGACGACAGGGGGTGAGACCCAGTACTTC. Its protein product is CASRTTGGETQYF. Full variable domain (outside the CDR3, taken from reference TRBV19 and TRBJ2-5): DGGITQSPKYLFRKEGQNVTLSCEQNLNHDAMYWYRQDPGQGLRLIYYSQIVNDFQKGDIAEGYSVSREKKESFPLTVTSAQKNPTAFYLCASRTTGGETQYFGPGTRLLVL.

The table lists this clone with a few counts. The genes are TRBV28 and TRBJ2-5; D perhaps matches TRBD1 (5 bases). The DNA matches TRBJ2-7 better at its end, which makes the J call doubtful. CDR1 and CDR2 (germline): MDHEN, SYDVKM. This CDR3 region has 15 residues. The CDR3 region is CASSLSSGYSYEQYF. CDR3 nucleotides: TGTGCCAGCAGTTTATCCTCAGGGTACTCCTACGAGCAGTACTTC.

The chain links TRBV7-6 to TRBJ2-1, with TRBD2 matching over 10 bases. V lost 6 bases and J lost 7; bases outside the gene matches: 9. The CDR3 runs 15 residues. Per the germline V gene, CDR1 is SGHVS and CDR2 is FNYEAQ. As DNA, the CDR3 is TGTGCCAGCAGTCGACCTAGCGGGGGAGGTAATGAGCAGTTCTTC. Amino acids: CASSRPSGGGNEQFF.

The table lists this clone with a few counts. J is TRBJ2-3 and V is TRBV29-1; 10 nucleotides agree with TRBD2. The germline V gene encodes CDR1 SQVTM and CDR2 ANQGSEA. The CDR3 is 14 amino acids. Unmatched junction bases numbered 5, after V lost 6 bases and J lost 2 bases. The CDR3 sequence is CSVRTSGNTDTQYF. CDR3 nucleotide sequence: TGCAGCGTCCGGACTAGCGGTAACACAGATACGCAGTATTTT.

The rearrangement uses TRBV7-9 and TRBJ2-7, with a possible D match to TRBD1 (6 bases). Trimming took 3 bases from V and 5 from J, leaving 14 bases between them. The CDR3 extends over 14 amino acids. CDR1 and CDR2 (germline): SEHNR, FQNEAQ (reference sequence). Here the CDR3 reads CASSLGPGDHEQYF. The CDR3 DNA is TGTGCCAGCAGCTTGGGGCCAGGGGACCACGAGCAGTACTTC.

The chain carries TRBV7-9 and TRBJ2-6, with D perhaps matching TRBD1 (5 bases). The CDR3 runs 15 residues. Trimming cost V 5 bases and J 4 bases, with 12 bases left between them. Germline loops: CDR1 SEHNR, CDR2 FQNEAQ (reference sequence). The CDR3 nucleotides read TGTGCCAGCAGCGGATGGGGCCGGGGGGCCAACGTCCTGACTTTC. Residues: CASSGWGRGANVLTF.

The rearrangement links TRBV10-1 to TRBJ2-2; 7 bases map to TRBD2. The trim removed 6 bases at V and 4 bases at J, leaving 5 bases unmatched. The V gene's germline CDR1 is WNHNN and CDR2 SYGVQD (reference sequence). CDR3 length equals 14 residues. CDR3 bases: TGCGCCAGCAGCGCGACTAGCAGCACCGGGGAGCTGTTTTTT. Translated, it gives CASSATSSTGELFF.

The chain carries TRBV7-2 and TRBJ2-3; a possible D gene is TRBD2 (5 bases). This CDR3 comprises 15 residues. Germline CDR1 is SGHTA and CDR2 is FQGNSA. The germline V and J ends were trimmed by 5 bases and 0 bases, with 12 bases remaining between them. In DNA form, the CDR3 reads TGTGCCAGCAGCCTGACGGGAAGTAGCACAGATACGCAGTATTTT. This gives the protein CASSLTGSSTDTQYF. Together with reference TRBV7-2 and TRBJ2-3, the CDR3 gives the full variable domain: GAGVSQSPSNKVTEKGKDVELRCDPISGHTALYWYRQSLGQGLEFLIYFQGNSAPDKSGLPSDRFSAERTGGSVSTLTIQRTQQEDSAVYLCASSLTGSSTDTQYFGPGTRLTVL.

V is TRBV6-5 and J is TRBJ2-1, with TRBD2 matching 7 bases. CDR1 and CDR2 from the germline V gene are MNHEY and SVGAGI. The CDR3 is 15 amino acids. The V segment lost 0 bases and the J segment 8 bases; nucleotides outside the gene matches: 7. Here the CDR3 reads CASSYSTQTSYEQFF. The CDR3 bases are TGTGCCAGCAGTTACTCGACCCAGACTAGCTATGAGCAGTTCTTC.

DNA for the CDR3: TGTGCCAGTAGTACCCTAGCGGGAGTCGGGGAGACCCAGTACTTC. It specifies CASSTLAGVGETQYF. The gene calls are TRBV19 and TRBJ2-5; 10 bases map to TRBD2. CDR3 length: 15 amino acids. After removal of 4 bases from V and 5 bases from J, the junction contained 7 bases not matched to a gene. Germline V CDR1 and CDR2: LNHDA, SQIVND (reference sequence). The complete variable domain, with remaining parts taken from reference TRBV19 and TRBJ2-5, reads DGGITQSPKYLFRKEGQNVTLSCEQNLNHDAMYWYRQDPGQGLRLIYYSQIVNDFQKGDIAEGYSVSREKKESFPLTVTSAQKNPTAFYLCASSTLAGVGETQYFGPGTRLLVL.

This CDR3 is CASSEVAVSYEQYF. The CDR3 region has the DNA TGTGCCAGCAGTGAAGTGGCAGTTTCCTACGAGCAGTACTTC. The chain is built from TRBV2 and TRBJ2-7; no firm D call. The CDR3 is 14 residues long. Trimming cost V 1 base and J 1 base, with 8 bases left between them. Germline V gene sequence: CDR1 SNHLY, CDR2 FYNNEI.

The chain employs TRBV29-1 and TRBJ2-6, with D hard to call. V gave up 6 bases and J gave up 1 base, with 4 bases separating them. The CDR3 is made up of 12 amino acids. Germline CDR1 SQVTM, CDR2 ANQGSEA. CDR3 region: CSVESGANVLTF. CDR3 sequence (DNA): TGCAGCGTAGAGTCTGGGGCCAACGTCCTGACTTTC.

This sequence joins TRBV6-1 and TRBJ2-7; D unclear. CDR1 and CDR2 from the germline V gene are MNHNS and SASEGT. CDR3 length: 14 residues. V gave up 0 bases and J gave up 2 bases, with 8 bases separating them. The CDR3 sequence: CASSEAPRTYEQYF. The CDR3 region has the DNA TGTGCCAGCAGTGAAGCGCCCAGAACCTACGAGCAGTACTTC.